This T cell receptor (beta chain) was documented in a study of shared clonotypes between healthy human individuals. Study results and caveats: Incompleteness in sorted-subset sequencing, despite large depth, was shown by rarefaction.

The naive CD8 subset, CD45RO-negative cells positively selected for CCR7, excluded terminally differentiated effector memory CD45RA+ cells. This clone was found once. What it binds is unknown. Here immunoSEQ multiplex PCR was the method, and the copy in TCRdb shows in-frame clones only, minus some. The repertoire holds roughly 1,800,000 clones, around 96% seen once, with 0.95% to 1.5% in the top ten. Trimming took off 1 base at V and 7 bases at J, with 8 bases between the two ends. Germline CDR1 SGHVS, CDR2 FNYEAQ. The CDR3 has 13 amino acids. The chain couples TRBV7-6 to TRBJ2-1; D unresolved. The receptor's source is a man between 18 and 35 years old in good health. Sequencing was performed on naive CD8+ T cells sorted from blood. CDR3 DNA: TGTGCCAGCAGCTTAGTCGGTCTAAATGAGCAGTTCTTC. Protein: CASSLVGLNEQFF.